These T cell receptor beta chains were read from a single sample in a study of immune evolution from preneoplasia to lung adenocarcinoma. The data were produced by immunoSEQ multiplex PCR, yet TCRdb's version contains in-frame clones alone and is incomplete. The sample contains roughly 1,900 clones, around 82% of which appear only once. Sample: FFPE atypical adenomatous hyperplasia tissue from the lung. The source of these receptors is a person in their 70s with lung adenocarcinoma. Both conserved end residues are part of each CDR3. The order of the fields is J gene, V gene, D gene, clone size, CDR3 DNA, CDR3 protein. A D gene is named only where the DNA matches it firmly. Some rows have no size entry. The others give once, few or many, or a class for an expanded clone.

TRBJ2-1,TRBV15,NA,NA,TGTGCCACCAGCAGAGATCCCTCTGGTGAGCAGTTCTTC,CATSRDPSGEQFF
TRBJ2-7,TRBV2,NA,NA,TGTGCCAGCAGGGAGCAGGGTTTCGAAAACGAGCAGTACTTC,CASREQGFENEQYF
TRBJ1-2,TRBV27,TRBD1,NA,TGTGCCAGCAGCCGGACAGGGGTGAGAAGTGGCTACACCTTC,CASSRTGVRSGYTF
TRBJ2-3,TRBV19,TRBD2,NA,TGTGCCAGTAGTCTAGCGGGATTCACAGATACGCAGTATTTT,CASSLAGFTDTQYF
TRBJ1-5,TRBV28,TRBD1,NA,TGTGCCAGCACCAGGGGGTGGGGCAATCAGCCCCAGCATTTT,CASTRGWGNQPQHF
TRBJ2-7,TRBV18,NA,NA,TGTGCCAGCTCACCCCAGGGTTCCTACGAGCAGTACTTC,CASSPQGSYEQYF
TRBJ2-1,TRBV5-1,TRBD1,NA,TGCGCCAGCAGCCCTATACCACAGGGGGAGTACAATGAGCAGTTCTTC,CASSPIPQGEYNEQFF
TRBJ2-7,TRBV5-6,TRBD1,NA,TGTGCCAGCAGCTTCGTTCGGGACAGGGGAGGGGATCACGAGCAGTACTTC,CASSFVRDRGGDHEQYF
TRBJ2-7,TRBV10-2,TRBD1,few,TGCGCCAGCAGTGAGTATCCGGGACAGGACTCCTACGAGCAGTACTTC,CASSEYPGQDSYEQYF
TRBJ1-1,TRBV7-3,NA,few,TGTGCCAGCACCAAGGACAGTTTGAACACTGAAGCTTTCTTT,CASTKDSLNTEAFF
TRBJ1-4,TRBV6-6,NA,NA,TGTGCCAGCAAGTTCTACAATTCTAATGAAAAACTGTTTTTT,CASKFYNSNEKLFF
TRBJ1-1,TRBV4-2,NA,NA,TGTGCCAGCAGCCTGGGACCTTATGAAGCTTTCTTT,CASSLGPYEAFF
TRBJ2-7,TRBV5-6,TRBD1,NA,TGTGCCAGCACTTTGGGGGCGGGGACAGGGTCGTTCGAGCAGTACTTC,CASTLGAGTGSFEQYF
TRBJ2-5,TRBV27,TRBD1,NA,TGTGCCAGCAGTGCGAGTGTAACAGGGGCCGCCATCCACTACCAAGAGACCCAGTACTTC,CASSASVTGAAIHYQETQYF
TRBJ2-7,TRBV5-1,NA,NA,TGCGCCAGCAGCTTGGCTCTGTCCTACGAGCAGTACTTC,CASSLALSYEQYF
TRBJ2-1,TRBV5-1,NA,NA,TGCGCCAGCAGCGTAATACAGGCGTCCTACAATGAGCAGTTCTTC,CASSVIQASYNEQFF
TRBJ1-2,TRBV7-9,NA,NA,TGTGCCAGCAGCCATTCTAACTATGGCTACACCTTC,CASSHSNYGYTF
TRBJ2-2,TRBV30,TRBD2,NA,TGTGCCTGGACTGTGGAAGTGGGGGGGACCGGGGAGCTGTTTTTT,CAWTVEVGGTGELFF
TRBJ2-3,TRBV4-1,TRBD2,NA,TGCGCCAGCAGCCAGGGGACTAGCGGGAGTTGGGATACGCAGTATTTT,CASSQGTSGSWDTQYF
TRBJ2-1,TRBV19,NA,once,TGTGCCAGTAACGCTCTCTACAATGAGCAGTTCTTC,CASNALYNEQFF
TRBJ1-4,TRBV30,NA,few,TGTGCGGGGGGGAACAGACGTGAAAAACTGTTTTTT,CAGGNRREKLFF
TRBJ1-4,TRBV28,TRBD1,NA,TGTGCCAGCCGGACAGGGGGTAATGAAAAACTGTTTTTT,CASRTGGNEKLFF
TRBJ2-7,TRBV6-4,TRBD2,NA,TGTGCCAGCTTGGGAGCGGGGTCGATCTACGAGCAGTACTTC,CASLGAGSIYEQYF
TRBJ1-3,TRBV19,TRBD1,NA,TGTGCCAGTAGGGGGACAGGGCAATTCTCTGGAAACACCATATATTTT,CASRGTGQFSGNTIYF
TRBJ2-1,TRBV5-1,NA,NA,TGCGCCAGCAGCTTGGGACAGATATACAATGAGCAGTTCTTC,CASSLGQIYNEQFF
TRBJ2-2,TRBV15,NA,NA,TGTGCCACCAGCAGAGACCCCGGGACCCAGAACACCGGGGAGCTGTTTTTT,CATSRDPGTQNTGELFF
TRBJ2-7,TRBV7-2,NA,NA,TGTGCCAGCAGCTTAGCGGCAGGGCCTAGCTCCTACGAGCAGTACTTC,CASSLAAGPSSYEQYF
TRBJ2-7,TRBV7-3,NA,NA,TGTGCCAGCAGCTTAATAGCTGGTCTCGGTTACGAGCAGTACTTC,CASSLIAGLGYEQYF
TRBJ1-2,TRBV10-3,TRBD1,few,TGTGCCTCCAGGGGGGTAGTCTATGGCTACACCTTC,CASRGVVYGYTF
TRBJ2-1,TRBV19,NA,NA,TGTGCCAGTAGTATACCAGGTTTTGACGATGAGCAGTTCTTC,CASSIPGFDDEQFF
TRBJ2-5,TRBV2,NA,NA,TGTGCCAGCAGTGAGGATAACGGAAAGGAAGAGACCCAGTACTTC,CASSEDNGKEETQYF
TRBJ2-7,TRBV28,NA,NA,TGTGCCAGCAGCCTAGGGGGGGCGAGCTCCTACGAGCAGTACTTC,CASSLGGASSYEQYF
TRBJ2-5,TRBV21-1,NA,few,TGTGCCAGCAGCAAAGGGACTGGAGGGGGAGAGACCCAGTACTTC,CASSKGTGGGETQYF
TRBJ1-1,TRBV16,NA,NA,TGTGCCAGCAGCCAGCAGGGTTCTGTCGCTTTCTTT,CASSQQGSVAFF
TRBJ2-2,TRBV7-9,NA,NA,TGTGCCAGCAGCTTAGAACGAACCGGGGAGCTGTTTTTT,CASSLERTGELFF